This T cell receptor beta chain is drawn from a study of a mutant IDH1 vaccine in newly diagnosed glioma. Overall study: The start of vaccination came 4-6 weeks after radiotherapy alone, or with temozolomide cycles.

The method was immunoSEQ multiplex PCR; TCRdb's version includes in-frame clones alone and lacks a portion of them. The table shows some 44,000 clones, with roughly 83% occurring only once. Trimming removed 4 bases from V and 5 bases from J; junction bases left unmatched: 5. The CDR3 sequence is 13 residues long. Per germline, CDR1 SEHNR and CDR2 FQNEAQ (reference sequence). This clone was counted a single time. Its antigen is not identified. Described time point: week 35, safety follow-up. The content of each vaccine dose was 300 ug of mutant IDH1 20-mer peptide, and topical imiquimod accompanied it. The rearrangement uses TRBV7-9 and TRBJ2-7; 7 nucleotides match TRBD1. Material: PBMCs, obtained from a glioma patient whose treatment included an IDH1 peptide vaccine. This TCR came from a woman aged 50 to 60 with glioma. CDR3 loop: CASSYRGEHEQYF. The CDR3 DNA reads TGTGCCAGCAGCTACAGGGGTGAGCACGAGCAGTACTTC.